This record covers a single T cell receptor beta chain. The target antigen is unknown. This table comes from immunoSEQ multiplex PCR, and its TCRdb copy is limited to in-frame clones, with some not included. The sample records over 60,000 clones, around 82% being singletons. This sample was taken from a study of OX40 agonist ivuxolimab in advanced cancers. Study summary: Participants, 80% to 90% male, averaged 60 years of age, ranging from roughly 23 to 80.

Patients with a history of autoimmune disease or on systemic immunosuppression were excluded. Study outcomes and limitations: Nonresponders included some who also had low normalized T-cell clonal expansion. CD8+ T cells were the subset that, on average, had more expanded clones than CD4+.

The origin of this receptor is an adult with an advanced solid tumor such as melanoma, head and neck, liver or kidney cancer. The sequences come from CD4+ or CD8+ T cells sorted from blood, collected in a trial of the OX40 agonist ivuxolimab.

The DNA for the CDR3 is TGTGCCAGCACAAACCCCCCGGGACAGGGGGAGGAGCAGTACTTC. Translating it yields CASTNPPGQGEEQYF. The chain carries TRBV6-6 and TRBJ2-7, with 11 bases fitting TRBD1. This CDR3 spans 15 amino acids. From germline, CDR1 is MNHNY and CDR2 SVGAGI (reference sequence). Trimming at V came to 7 bases and at J to 7 bases, leaving 12 bases not matched to a gene.